This T cell receptor beta chain comes out of a study of T cell responses to AZD1222 COVID-19 vaccine (dated by TCRdb to the early 2020s). About the investigation overall: TCR sequencing covered over 230 trial participants: about 210 given two doses of AZD1222 and approximately 25 given two doses of MenACWY control vaccine. Trial participants were enrolled by age into subgroups of 18-55, 56-69 and 70-plus years, and 148, 28 and 57 TCR-sequenced participants, respectively, were included in these subgroups. Study-wide findings and limitations: Only five or six AZD1222 recipients were SARS-CoV-2 seropositive at baseline, limiting conclusions about previously exposed vaccinees. Reportedly, close to half of the unique spike-specific TCRs recognized epitopes lying outside the regions that are mutated in the B.1.351 and B.1.1.7 variants. A significant rise in spike-specific TCR breadth and depth was observed after two AZD1222 doses relative to day 0 and relative to MenACWY recipients. Because no day 14 peak-response samples were available, repertoires were characterized only after the peak T cell response. The whole spike protein was spanned by vaccine-associated CD4 TCRs, and dominant responses were seen in regions 160-218 and 743-854. Participants were mostly white British, with more females than males. The authors suggested clonal diversity may have been underestimated. The 56-69-year group was small, and its depth increase did not reach significance, likely because of low power.

The CDR3 regions of human TCRbeta chains were subjected to immunosequencing. Per the original workflow: TCRs in the repertoires were compared against a reference library of SARS-CoV-2-specific TCRs that had been generated with the MIRA antigen-specificity platform. Breadth was defined as the fraction of unique TCRs that were SARS-CoV-2-associated, and depth was defined as the fraction of total T cells that were SARS-CoV-2-associated. Using the MIRA data, every spike-specific TCR was mapped to the spike region that the TCR reacted to and assigned to either a CD4 or a CD8 class. Log10-transformed breadth and depth values were compared by one-way ANOVA with Sidak's multiple comparisons tests. This immuneACCESS table, as held by TCRdb, lists in-frame sequences with V and J called but not all clones. Of the missing ones, under half trace to an unresolved V gene in checked studies; the others have no known cause. V and J calls and clone size are as listed in that table; D and trimming were resolved from the DNA. The sample table contains 90,000 to 120,000 clones; only one count was recorded for 92% of them. The top ten hold roughly 8.9% of the sample.

The intended sense of this specimen's time point label: about 28 days (+/-7) after the second vaccine dose. AZD1222 recipients given second doses at about 4 weeks or at about 12 weeks were pooled, since spike-specific TCR depth and breadth were not found to differ between the two schedules. Vaccinee samples came from UK trials COV001 and COV002, including a single-blind randomized controlled phase 2/3 trial of AZD1222 (ChAdOx1 nCoV-19) in healthy adults. For TCRbeta chain sequencing, PBMC samples from trial participants were taken at day 0 and at day 28 after the second dose. Comments on this clone: It lacks a known antigen. Within one base of it there is no much larger clone, and no base qualities were kept.

Looking up the germline V gene yields CDR1 KGHSH and CDR2 LQKENI. The CDR3 numbers 15 residues from cysteine through phenylalanine. The entry retains the CDR3 DNA only, 45 bases that are in frame from base 1. V is pared back by 1 base and J by 5 bases, with 14 bases lying between the germline termini. This TCR derives from an adult who received the AZD1222 COVID-19 vaccine. The rearranged segments are TRBV18 and TRBJ1-1; the D gene is possibly TRBD1, with 6 bases matching. The input for sequencing was peripheral blood, taken 28 days after the second AZD1222 dose. The DNA sequence is as follows: TGTGCCAGCTCACCACTAAACAGGGTTGATACTGAAGCTTTCTTT. Its coded protein is CASSPLNRVDTEAFF.